The present entry profiles one T cell receptor (beta chain) with its context. The ends were cut back, 0 bases at V and 7 bases at J, with 10 bases in the middle. The V gene's germline CDR1 is SGHVS and CDR2 FNYEAQ. The CDR3 contains 14 residues. Amplification of TCR beta CDR3 regions was performed using RNA transcripts as template. When the TCR CDR3 underwent first-round RT-PCR, the HTBI primer set was used. One entry per CDR3 protein, called by TCRdb with MiXCR from the multiplex PCR reads. The sample holds approximately 400,000 distinct CDR3 sequences, roughly 14% seen once. The sample is drawn from a study of T cells in Graves' hyperthyroidism and ophthalmopathy.

The clonotype comes from a woman aged 18 to 35 with Graves' hyperthyroidism that later progressed to Graves' ophthalmopathy. This rearrangement joins TRBV7-6 to TRBJ1-5; TRBD1 might be the D (5 bases). The sequenced sample was blood. CDR3: CASSLASGRQPQHF. For the CDR3, the DNA is TGTGCCAGCAGCTTAGCTTCGGGGCGGCAGCCCCAGCATTTT. The entire variable domain, with the rest obtained from reference TRBV7-6 and TRBJ1-5, is as follows: GAGVSQSPRYKVTKRGQDVALRCDPISGHVSLYWYRQALGQGPEFLTYFNYEAQQDKSGLPNDRFSAERPEGSISTLTIQRTEQRDSAMYRCASSLASGRQPQHFGDGTRLSIL.